A selection of T cell receptor beta chains follows, all from one sample in a study of blood T cell repertoires in COVID-19. This table comes from immunoSEQ multiplex PCR, and its TCRdb copy is limited to in-frame clones, with some not included. Among about 250,000 clones listed, roughly nine tenths were seen once. The specimen was PBMCs or T cells enriched from blood (not recorded which). Receptors were obtained from a young woman who had recovered from COVID-19. Each CDR3 is given with its conserved first and last residue. D genes are given only for firm matches. The listing skips clone size in some rows; elsewhere it reads once, few, many or a size class.

TRBV5-1	TRBD1	.	TRBJ1-1	TGCGCCAGCAGCTTGGGGACAGGGTTTCTGAACACTGAAGCTTTCTTT	CASSLGTGFLNTEAFF
TRBV7-8	.	.	TRBJ1-5	TGTGCCAGCAGCTTAGCCCTAGTTGGGTCGACTCAGCCCCAGCATTTT	CASSLALVGSTQPQHF
TRBV10-3	.	.	TRBJ2-7	TGTGCCATCCAAAAGGAGGGGCGCTACGAGCAGTACTTC	CAIQKEGRYEQYF
TRBV6-4	TRBD1	.	TRBJ2-1	TGTGCCAGCAGTGACGCGGGACAGGGGGACTACAATGAGCAGTTCTTC	CASSDAGQGDYNEQFF
TRBV5-1	.	.	TRBJ2-7	TGCGCCAGCAGCTTGGGTACGGCCAGGGTCAACGAGCAGTACTTC	CASSLGTARVNEQYF
TRBV19	TRBD2	once	TRBJ2-1	TGTGCCAGTAGTTCCCCGGGAGGGGCTAAGGAGCAGTTCTTC	CASSSPGGAKEQFF
TRBV27	.	.	TRBJ2-2	TGTGCCAGCATGCTGGGACTGTACACCGGGGAGCTGTTTTTT	CASMLGLYTGELFF
TRBV19	.	.	TRBJ2-3	TGTGCCAGTCGTCCGGGATCTAGCACAGATACGCAGTATTTT	CASRPGSSTDTQYF
TRBV27	.	.	TRBJ2-7	TGTGCCAGCAGTTTAAGTCGGTCAGGGTCATACGAGCAGTACTTC	CASSLSRSGSYEQYF
TRBV2	.	few	TRBJ1-6	TGTGCCAGCAGCGGCAGGGTAAATACGTCACCCCTCCACTTT	CASSGRVNTSPLHF
TRBV14	TRBD1	.	TRBJ2-2	TGTGCCAGCAGCCCTCCTGACAGGGGGCACACCGGGGAGCTGTTTTTT	CASSPPDRGHTGELFF
TRBV30	TRBD1	.	TRBJ2-7	TGTGCCTGGAGTGACCCCCGGCAGGGGGTGTACGAGCAGTACTTC	CAWSDPRQGVYEQYF
TRBV5-1	TRBD1	.	TRBJ1-6	TGCGCCAGCAGCTTTATCACAGGGGGACAGGACTCACCCCTCCACTTT	CASSFITGGQDSPLHF
TRBV29-1	TRBD1	.	TRBJ1-1	TGCAGCGTAGGAAGACAGGGGGGAACTGAAGCTTTCTTT	CSVGRQGGTEAFF
TRBV6-5	TRBD2	.	TRBJ2-1	TGTGCCAGCAGGCGAGCGGGGAGAGGTAGAAATGAGCAGTTCTTC	CASRRAGRGRNEQFF
TRBV7-2	.	.	TRBJ1-2	TGTGCCAGCCTTAAAGCAGGGGCCAACTATGGCTACACCTTC	CASLKAGANYGYTF
TRBV19	TRBD1	.	TRBJ1-6	TGTGCCAGTAGTATCATACGTGGGTCGGGACAGGGAAATTCACCCCTCCACTTT	CASSIIRGSGQGNSPLHF
TRBV2	.	.	TRBJ1-1	TGTGCCAGCACTACGCAGACAGTGAACACTGAAGCTTTCTTT	CASTTQTVNTEAFF
TRBV7-9	TRBD2	.	TRBJ2-1	TGTGCCAGCAGCTTAGGCTTAGCGGGGGTCAATGAGCAGTTCTTC	CASSLGLAGVNEQFF
TRBV6-5	TRBD1	.	TRBJ1-1	TGTGCCAGCAGTACAGGGGGCGTATCCACTGAAGCTTTCTTT	CASSTGGVSTEAFF
TRBV12-3/TRBV12-4	TRBD1	few	TRBJ1-2	TGTGCCAGCACGGAAGACAGGGGGGATGGCTACACCTTC	CASTEDRGDGYTF
TRBV27	TRBD1	.	TRBJ2-5	TGTGCCAGCAGTTTGGGGACAGGGGGTGAGACCCAGTACTTC	CASSLGTGGETQYF
TRBV27	TRBD1	many	TRBJ1-6	TGTGCCAGCAGTTTTACTCAAACGGGACAGGATAATTCACCCCTCCACTTT	CASSFTQTGQDNSPLHF
TRBV4-1	.	.	TRBJ2-7	TGCGCCAGCAGCATCGAAGAGGATCTCGAGATCTACGAGCAGTACTTC	CASSIEEDLEIYEQYF
TRBV25-1	.	.	TRBJ2-5	TGTGCCAGCATGGACAGAGTTTACACCCAGTACTTC	CASMDRVYTQYF
TRBV11-2	TRBD2	.	TRBJ2-7	TGTGCCAGCAGAATAGGGAGGGGCGAGCAGTACTTC	CASRIGRGEQYF
TRBV3-1/TRBV3-2	TRBD1	.	TRBJ1-6	TGTGCCAGCAGCCAAGATGCTGGTTTCCGGGACAGGGTTTATAATTCACCCCTCCACTTT	CASSQDAGFRDRVYNSPLHF
TRBV5-4	TRBD1	once	TRBJ2-3	TGTGCCAGCAGCTTTCCTCAGGGGGCCTCAGATACGCAGTATTTT	CASSFPQGASDTQYF
TRBV5-1	.	.	TRBJ1-5	TGCGCCAGCAGCTTGGACCCACAGGGTGGTCATCAGCCCCAGCATTTT	CASSLDPQGGHQPQHF
TRBV20-1	.	.	TRBJ2-7	TGCAGTGCTAGTCTCCCGGCGGCTTACGAGCAGTACTTC	CSASLPAAYEQYF
TRBV7-9	TRBD1	.	TRBJ2-7	TGTGCCAGCAGGAGGGACAGCTACGAGCAGTACTTC	CASRRDSYEQYF
TRBV20-1	TRBD1	.	TRBJ1-6	TGCAGTCCCGGGACAGAGGGGCCCCTCCACTTT	CSPGTEGPLHF
TRBV11-3	.	once	TRBJ2-1	TGTGCCAGCTCAGGGCACAACTACAATGAGCAGTTCTTC	CASSGHNYNEQFF
TRBV6-5	TRBD1	.	TRBJ1-2	TGTGCCAGCAGCCCCGGACAGGGGGCTAATGGCTACACCTTC	CASSPGQGANGYTF
TRBV19	.	.	TRBJ1-2	TGTGCCAGTACCCCGCGGGAGATTAACTATGGCTACACCTTC	CASTPREINYGYTF
TRBV3-1/TRBV3-2	.	.	TRBJ1-1	TGTGCCAGCAGCCAAGGACAGCTCTTGAACACTGAAGCTTTCTTT	CASSQGQLLNTEAFF
TRBV29-1	.	few	TRBJ1-1	TGCAGCGTTGAAAGAATATTCTGGGAAGGCCGGGAGGACACTGAAGCTTTCTTT	CSVERIFWEGREDTEAFF
TRBV5-1	TRBD1	.	TRBJ1-4	TGCGCCAGCAGCCAGGGTGGACAGGGCGGGAATGAAAAACTGTTTTTT	CASSQGGQGGNEKLFF
TRBV29-1	.	.	TRBJ1-1	TGCAGCGTTGACGGACAGATGAACACTGAAGCTTTCTTT	CSVDGQMNTEAFF
TRBV5-8	.	.	TRBJ2-6	TGTGCCAGCAGCTTGGATGCGGCGTCTGGGGCCAACGTCCTGACTTTC	CASSLDAASGANVLTF
TRBV5-6	TRBD1	.	TRBJ1-1	TGTGCCAGCAGCTTGGAAAGGGGGCGCTTGGGGATCACTGAAGCTTTCTTT	CASSLERGRLGITEAFF
TRBV7-8	TRBD1	.	TRBJ1-1	TGTGCCAGCAGACAGGGGTACGGGAACACTGAAGCTTTCTTT	CASRQGYGNTEAFF
TRBV5-1	TRBD1	.	TRBJ1-6	TGCGCCAGCAGCTTGGCCGGGACAGGGGGCGTGGATTCACCCCTCCACTTT	CASSLAGTGGVDSPLHF